Below are 5 T cell receptor beta chains sequenced from a single sample in a study of metastatic and nonmetastatic thyroid tumors (dated by TCRdb to about 2020). The library relied on PCR. Reads for this sample came from an Illumina HiSeq 4000. The public reads were run again by TCRdb, first through fastp at Q25 and then through MiXCR, and only productive beta chains were kept. The sample table holds just over 70,000 clones, of which 18% were seen once. Over 10% of the sample is in the top ten clones. No treatment had been received by any patient before thyroid surgery. Sequenced material: blood. The origin of the receptors is a female donor with papillary thyroid cancer or a benign thyroid nodule (not recorded which). Some clones in this sample may be carry-over from other donors' samples.

There are many counts of this clone. The genes are TRBV4-1 and TRBJ2-7, with 11 nucleotides matching TRBD2. The CDR3 loop spans 15 amino acids. The V segment lost 3 bases and the J segment 7 bases; nucleotides outside the gene matches: 8. Germline CDR1 and CDR2: MGHRA and YSYEKL. The CDR3 DNA reads as TGCGCCAGCAGCCACCTGACTAGCGGGACGAGGGAGCAGTACTTC. Translated, it gives CASSHLTSGTREQYF.

This clone was observed at least ten times. The rearrangement links TRBV12-5 to TRBJ2-1; 12 bases are shared with TRBD2. The germline CDR1 and CDR2 sequences are LGHNT and FRNRAP. This CDR3 comprises 17 residues. Trimming removed 1 base from V and 3 bases from J; junction bases left unmatched: 4. This CDR3 reads CASGLDLAGGLYNEQFF. The DNA for the CDR3 is TGTGCTAGTGGTTTGGACCTAGCGGGAGGGCTCTACAATGAGCAGTTCTTC.

This clone has at least ten counts. The chain uses TRBV3-1 and TRBJ2-5; D not certain. Germline V lookup: CDR1 LGHDT, CDR2 YNNKEL (reference sequence). The ends were cut back, 6 bases at V and 1 base at J, with 15 bases in the middle. There are 15 residues in the CDR3. The CDR3 DNA reads as TGTGCCAGCAGTCTACGGAGAGGTGTCCAAGAGACCCAGTACTTC. Protein product: CASSLRRGVQETQYF.

There are many counts of this clone. The gene calls are TRBV4-1 and TRBJ2-1, with a possible D match to TRBD1 (6 bases). Per germline, CDR1 MGHRA and CDR2 YSYEKL. V lost 4 bases to trimming and J lost 5 bases, with 15 bases between them. CDR3 length equals 15 residues. CDR3: CASSPTGVGDNEQFF. Here the CDR3 DNA reads TGCGCCAGCAGCCCGACAGGTGTTGGTGACAATGAGCAGTTCTTC.

In this sample, this clone turned up many times. This chain uses TRBV5-1 with TRBJ1-4; TRBD1 might be the D (5 bases). From germline, CDR1 is SGHRS and CDR2 YFSETQ. The CDR3 length is 17 residues. Trimming shortened V by 4 bases and J by 5 bases, and 21 bases separated the two germline ends. The CDR3 spells CASSRGFQSRQNEKLFF. The DNA of the CDR3 is TGCGCCAGCAGCAGGGGCTTCCAATCCAGACAGAATGAAAAACTGTTTTTT.